The table lists the clone carrying this T cell receptor beta chain with a few counts. The antigen is not known. Patients selected for sequencing had displayed CD8+CD57+ cell expansion by flow cytometry. Profiling that covered TCR beta VDJ and CDR3 relied on genomic DNA as its template. TCRdb recomputed calls from the reads with MiXCR, one row per CDR3 protein. The data hold 450,000 to 600,000 distinct CDR3 sequences, with around 33% observed a single time. This sample was included in a study of CD8+CD57+ T cells in acquired aplastic anemia. Study-wide background: 3.2 ug was the average amount of DNA from sorted CD4+ and CD8+ cells.

The CDR3 has 14 amino acids. Trimming removed 6 bases at V and 0 bases at J, with 10 bases between. CDR1 and CDR2 (germline): SGHVS, FNYEAQ. Study-level results: There were around 28 CD8+ CDR3 sequences that occurred in both patients and controls. No significant difference in CD8+ Simpson's diversity was found between patients and controls.

Material for sequencing was sorted CD4+, CD8+, or CD8+CD57+ T cells (not recorded which) from PBMCs. The TCR was taken from a human donor with aplastic anemia. The J gene is TRBJ2-3, the V gene TRBV7-6, with D maybe TRBD2 (6 bases). DNA of the CDR3: TGTGCCAGCAGTTTCAGCGGGAGCACAGATACGCAGTATTTT. Its translation: CASSFSGSTDTQYF.